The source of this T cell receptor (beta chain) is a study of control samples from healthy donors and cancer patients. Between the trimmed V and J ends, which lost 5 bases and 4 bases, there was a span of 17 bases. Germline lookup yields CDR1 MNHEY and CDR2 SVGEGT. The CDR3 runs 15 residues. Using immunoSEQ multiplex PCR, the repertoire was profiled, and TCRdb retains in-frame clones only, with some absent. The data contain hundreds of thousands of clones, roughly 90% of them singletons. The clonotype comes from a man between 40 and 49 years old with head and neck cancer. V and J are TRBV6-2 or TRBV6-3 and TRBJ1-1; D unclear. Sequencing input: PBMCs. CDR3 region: CASSPLEKASTEAFF. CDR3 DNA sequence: TGTGCCAGCAGTCCCCTCGAGAAGGCGAGCACTGAAGCTTTCTTT.